These 31 T cell receptor beta chains share one sample of origin, sequenced in a study of Graves' ophthalmopathy and Graves' hyperthyroidism. Investigators amplified TCR beta CDR3 regions from RNA transcripts. The workflow started with a first-round RT-PCR run with HTBI primers and then moved on to a second-round multiplex PCR. MiXCR was run by TCRdb on the multiplex PCR reads, yielding one entry per CDR3 protein. Of fewer than 600,000 distinct CDR3 sequences in the sample, 13% to 15% were seen once. Sequencing was carried out using blood. The origin of the receptors is a woman younger than 45 with Graves' ophthalmopathy.

The chain combines TRBV6-1 with TRBJ2-2; tentative D call: TRBD1 (6 bases). V dropped 3 bases and J dropped 15 bases, with 11 bases sitting between them. The CDR3 contains 11 residues. Germline CDR1 is MNHNS and CDR2 is SASEGT. Here the CDR3 reads CASSELQGMFF. The CDR3 nucleotides are TGTGCCAGCAGTGAGCTACAGGGAATGTTTTTT.

Ten or more counts support this clonotype. Mismatch with germline at one junction end may stem from a read error. V usage is TRBV20-1 and J usage is TRBJ2-2; D perhaps matches TRBD2 (7 bases). The CDR3 spans 11 residues. The germline CDR1 and CDR2 sequences are DFQATT and SNEGSKA (reference sequence). The CDR3, as DNA: TGCAGTGCTAGACATGGGCGGGGGCTACTTTTT. It specifies CSARHGRGLLF.

This clonotype was counted ten times or more. This chain uses TRBV3-1 with TRBJ1-2; the D gene is possibly TRBD1 (6 bases). Trimming cost V 0 bases and J 8 bases, with 10 bases left between them. Germline V gene data show CDR1 as LGHDT and CDR2 as YNNKEL (reference sequence). CDR3 length: 13 residues. In nucleotides, the CDR3 is TGTGCCAGCAGCCAAGAGAGAGGGGGAGGCTACACCTTC. Translated, it gives CASSQERGGGYTF.

This clonotype has at least ten counts. The chain combines TRBV27 with TRBJ2-7, with D unclear. V gave up 5 bases and J gave up 3 bases, with 17 bases separating them. Germline CDR1 MNHEY, CDR2 SMNVEV (reference sequence). This CDR3 spans 15 amino acids. DNA for the CDR3: TGTGCCAGCAGTCGAATAGGAAGCCCTCACTACGAGCAGTACTTC. Protein product: CASSRIGSPHYEQYF.

This clonotype was observed at least ten times. This chain links TRBV12-3 or TRBV12-4 with TRBJ1-2; D is undetermined. V gave up 6 bases and J gave up 6 bases, with 14 bases separating them. There are 13 residues in the CDR3. CDR3 residues: CASRAGSTDGYTF. The CDR3 DNA reads as TGTGCCAGCAGGGCCGGTTCAACGGATGGCTACACCTTC.

This clonotype was observed a few times. This chain links TRBV5-6 with TRBJ1-1, with D maybe TRBD1 (5 bases). In germline, CDR1 is SGHDT, CDR2 YYEEEE. The length of the CDR3 is 15 residues. The V end was cut by 4 bases, the J end by 2 bases, with 15 bases between. The CDR3, as DNA: TGTGCCAGCAGCCCATGGGACGGCCGAAACACTGAAGCTTTCTTT. Protein sequence: CASSPWDGRNTEAFF.

The chain joins TRBV12-3 or TRBV12-4 to TRBJ2-5, with 9 bases fitting TRBD1. The CDR3 length is 14 residues. Losses at the gene ends were 6 bases for V and 5 bases for J; bases not matched to a gene: 7. The CDR3 DNA reads TGTGCCAGCAGCCACGGGACAGGGAGGGAGACCCAGTACTTC. Protein: CASSHGTGRETQYF.

This clonotype was seen repeatedly, ten times or more. The chain uses TRBV6-5 and TRBJ2-7; a possible D gene is TRBD1 (6 bases). This CDR3 is built from 14 residues. Trimming took off 7 bases at V and 3 bases at J, with 16 bases between the two ends. Germline lookup yields CDR1 MNHEY and CDR2 SVGAGI. The CDR3 protein is CASNSGTSRYEQYF. The CDR3 DNA sequence: TGTGCCAGCAATTCCGGGACATCCCGCTACGAGCAGTACTTC.

This clonotype was counted only a few times. Compared with germline, one end of the junction differs, possibly owing to a read error. This chain uses TRBV6-1 with TRBJ1-1, with D perhaps TRBD1 (6 bases). The CDR3 is 16 residues long. CDR1 MNHNS and CDR2 SASEGT come from the germline V gene. The CDR3 protein is CASSELQGSVNTEASF. The CDR3 DNA is TGTGCCAGCAGTGAACTACAGGGATCAGTGAACACTGAAGCTTCCTTT.

This chain links TRBV24-1 with TRBJ2-2; 9 nucleotides line up with TRBD1. J gave up 7 bases and V 5 bases, and 10 bases lay outside the gene matches. Germline CDR1 is KGHDR and CDR2 is SFDVKD. This CDR3 spans 16 amino acids. CDR3: CATSGLGTGPIGELFF. For the CDR3, the DNA is TGTGCCACCAGTGGTCTCGGGACAGGGCCGATCGGGGAGCTGTTTTTT.

In its sample, this clonotype was seen many times. The chain is built from TRBV6-4 and TRBJ1-6; 7 positions agree with TRBD1. After removal of 2 bases from V and 5 bases from J, the junction contained 9 bases not matched to a gene. In germline, CDR1 is MRHNA, CDR2 SNTAGT. This CDR3 spans 17 amino acids. In DNA form, the CDR3 reads TGTGCCAGCAGTGACCCCGGAGACAGGGAGGATAATTCACCCCTCCACTTT. Encoded protein: CASSDPGDREDNSPLHF.

This clonotype appeared a few times. V usage is TRBV27 and J usage is TRBJ2-2; a weak D match, TRBD1 (6 bases). Trimming took 5 bases from V and 1 from J, leaving 14 bases between them. Germline V gene lookup returns CDR1 MNHEY and CDR2 SMNVEV (reference sequence). The CDR3 spans 16 residues. The CDR3 loop reads CASSRASTGNTGELFF. As DNA, the CDR3 is TGTGCCAGCAGTCGGGCCTCGACAGGGAACACCGGGGAGCTGTTTTTT.

The V and J genes are TRBV6-2 or TRBV6-3 and TRBJ1-6; D call uncertain. The CDR3 spans 14 residues. Trimming pared 7 bases from V and 10 bases from J, leaving 17 bases between. Germline-derived CDR1 and CDR2 are MNHEY and SVGEGT. The CDR3 sequence is CASTPATSGSPLHF. The CDR3 DNA reads as TGTGCCAGCACCCCGGCAACTTCGGGGTCACCCCTCCACTTT.

At least ten counts were recorded for this clonotype. The chain carries TRBV28 and TRBJ2-2; D gene uncertain. Trimming pared 6 bases from V and 7 bases from J, leaving 9 bases between. The CDR3 runs to 12 residues. Germline assignment: CDR1 MDHEN and CDR2 SYDVKM. The CDR3 nucleotides read TGTGCCAGCAGCGCCCCTGGCGGGGAGCTGTTTTTT. Protein product: CASSAPGGELFF.

This clonotype was detected once. The V call is TRBV30, the J call TRBJ2-7; a possible D gene is TRBD2 (6 bases). The V end lost 5 bases, the J end lost 3 bases, and 23 bases lay between the germline ends. CDR1 GTSNPN and CDR2 SVGIG come from the germline V gene (reference sequence). This CDR3 is built from 16 residues. The CDR3 DNA reads TGTGCCTGGGCCCCTGAAATGGGACTGGTCGTCTACGAGCAGTACTTC. Translating gives CAWAPEMGLVVYEQYF.

The V gene is TRBV6-1, the J gene TRBJ2-3; 7 bases align to TRBD2. Germline CDR1 and CDR2: MNHNS and SASEGT. The V segment lost 4 bases and the J segment 0 bases; nucleotides outside the gene matches: 4. The CDR3 sequence is 15 residues long. In DNA, the CDR3 is TGTGCCAGCAGTGTGGCTAGCGGAAGCACAGATACGCAGTATTTT. Encoded protein: CASSVASGSTDTQYF.

This clonotype was seen many times. The gene calls are TRBV28 and TRBJ2-5; the match to TRBD2 covers 7 bases. The CDR3 totals 13 residues. Germline values: CDR1 MDHEN, CDR2 SYDVKM. After removal of 8 bases from V and 2 bases from J, the junction contained 5 bases not matched to a gene. CDR3 nucleotide sequence: TGTGCCAGCCGCGCAGCGGGGCAAGAGACCCAGTACTTC. The encoded protein is CASRAAGQETQYF.

This chain joins TRBV12-3 or TRBV12-4 and TRBJ1-5, with TRBD1 identical over 9 bases. This CDR3 spans 14 amino acids. V was clipped by 3 bases and J by 6 bases; unmatched bases: 3. The chain's CDR3 is CASSFGQGTQPQHF. CDR3 in DNA: TGTGCCAGCAGTTTCGGACAGGGGACTCAGCCCCAGCATTTT.

This clonotype was seen ten or more times. The rearrangement uses TRBV19 and TRBJ1-5; D remains ambiguous. V dropped 7 bases and J dropped 2 bases, with 6 bases sitting between them. The V gene's germline CDR1 is LNHDA and CDR2 SQIVND (reference sequence). The CDR3 runs 12 residues. As DNA, the CDR3 is TGTGCCAGTAATGTGGGCAATCAGCCCCAGCATTTT. It codes for CASNVGNQPQHF.

This clonotype was seen repeatedly, ten times or more. This sequence joins TRBV12-3 or TRBV12-4 and TRBJ1-1, with 8 bases identical to TRBD1. The CDR3 extends over 15 amino acids. V trimming: 3 bases; J trimming: 4 bases; junction bases outside the gene matches: 7. CDR3 in amino acids: CASSFRGRRGTEAFF. The CDR3 bases are TGTGCCAGCAGTTTCAGGGGGCGGAGGGGCACTGAAGCTTTCTTT.

The table lists this clonotype with many counts. The chain recombines TRBV12-3 or TRBV12-4 with TRBJ2-5, with TRBD1 as a possible D gene (5 bases). The germline V and J ends were trimmed by 5 bases and 5 bases, with 12 bases remaining between them. The CDR3 contains 13 residues. Written as DNA, the CDR3 is TGTGCCAGCAGTCCCGACAGCGTCGAGACCCAGTACTTC. Translated: CASSPDSVETQYF.

This clonotype came up a few times. The chain has TRBV30 and TRBJ1-5, with D tentatively TRBD1 (6 bases). The V gene's germline CDR1 is GTSNPN and CDR2 SVGIG (reference sequence). The CDR3 runs to 14 residues. The V gene lost 2 bases and the J gene lost 5 bases, with 13 bases spanning the gap. CDR3 residues: CAWSRGAGDQPQHF. CDR3 nucleotide sequence: TGTGCCTGGAGTAGGGGGGCAGGTGATCAGCCCCAGCATTTT.

In this sample, this clonotype turned up many times. V gene TRBV14 combines with J gene TRBJ2-5; possibly TRBD2 for D (5 bases). The germline V and J ends were trimmed by 0 bases and 5 bases, with 16 bases remaining between them. Germline CDR1 reads SGHDN; CDR2 reads FVKESK. The CDR3 is 16 amino acids. In DNA, the CDR3 is TGTGCCAGCAGCCAAGAACACGAGGGCATCGGGGAGACCCAGTACTTC. Translating it yields CASSQEHEGIGETQYF.

This clonotype was seen repeatedly, ten times or more. As DNA, the CDR3 is TGTGCCAGCAGTGAAGAGGGACAGGGCCCGTATCAGCCCCAGCATTTT. Amino acids: CASSEEGQGPYQPQHF. The V call is TRBV6-1, the J call TRBJ1-5; 9 bases line up with TRBD1. This CDR3 region has 16 residues. Germline loops: CDR1 MNHNS, CDR2 SASEGT. The V gene end was trimmed by 1 base and the J gene end by 5 bases; junction bases not matched to a gene: 6.

This clonotype was recorded at least ten times. The chain joins TRBV19 to TRBJ2-2; D remains ambiguous. The CDR3 sequence is 14 residues long. Trimming left V 3 bases short and J 2 bases short, with 7 bases between. Per the germline V gene, CDR1 is LNHDA and CDR2 is SQIVND (reference sequence). CDR3 amino acids: CASSMVLNTGELFF. The CDR3 region has the DNA TGTGCCAGTAGTATGGTCCTTAACACCGGGGAGCTGTTTTTT.

This clonotype was seen ten or more times. The chain joins TRBV24-1 to TRBJ1-5; D possibly corresponds to TRBD1 (6 bases). The V end was cut by 8 bases, the J end by 6 bases, with 13 bases between. This CDR3 spans 13 amino acids. The germline gives CDR1 KGHDR, CDR2 SFDVKD. CDR3 in DNA: TGTGCCACCACTCCAGGGGACGGTCAGCCCCAGCATTTT. Translating gives CATTPGDGQPQHF.

This clonotype was seen ten or more times. The V gene is TRBV5-1, the J gene TRBJ1-1; a weak D match, TRBD1 (6 bases). The CDR3 has 16 amino acids. The germline CDR1 and CDR2 sequences are SGHRS and YFSETQ. V lost 0 bases and J lost 2, with 14 bases in between. This CDR3 is CASSLVRQDSNTEAFF. CDR3 bases: TGCGCCAGCAGCTTGGTCCGCCAGGACAGCAACACTGAAGCTTTCTTT.

This clonotype was seen at least ten times. The chain is built from TRBV15 and TRBJ2-5; no clear D gene. V gave up 0 bases and J gave up 1 base, with 3 bases separating them. Germline V gene lookup returns CDR1 LNHNV and CDR2 YYDKDF (reference sequence). The CDR3 has 13 amino acids. The CDR3: CATSREVQETQYF. CDR3 sequence (DNA): TGTGCCACCAGCAGAGAAGTCCAAGAGACCCAGTACTTC.

This sequence joins TRBV30 and TRBJ2-7, with D possibly being TRBD1 (5 bases). The CDR3 consists of 14 residues. Trimming removed 1 base at V and 2 bases at J, with 12 bases between. Germline loops: CDR1 GTSNPN, CDR2 SVGIG (reference sequence). The CDR3 DNA is TGTGCCTGGAGTGCGGGCAGGGCGACCTACGAGCAGTACTTC. Its protein product is CAWSAGRATYEQYF.

At least ten counts were recorded for this clonotype. The rearrangement joins TRBV6-1 to TRBJ1-2; 11 bases are a match to TRBD1. Germline V CDR1 and CDR2: MNHNS, SASEGT. The CDR3 is made up of 15 amino acids. V was pared by 3 bases and J by 6 bases, with 6 bases of the junction left unmatched. CDR3 coding DNA: TGTGCCAGCAGTGACCTCGGACAGGGGGCCGATGGCTACACCTTC. Encoded protein: CASSDLGQGADGYTF.

Turning to this clonotype: Just one base apart from a much larger clone, this may be a read error. It is likely a read error, because the conserved phenylalanine at the end of the CDR3 is missing. The chain links TRBV9 to TRBJ2-2; TRBD2 matches at 13 bases. CDR1 is SGDLS and CDR2 is YYNGEE in the germline V gene. V shed 3 bases, J shed 5 bases, and the junction held 7 bases outside the gene matches. CDR3 length: 17 residues. In DNA, the CDR3 is TGTGCCAGCAGCGGATCCCAACTAGCGGGGGGGACCGGGGAGCTGTTTGTT. It is translated as CASSGSQLAGGTGELFV.